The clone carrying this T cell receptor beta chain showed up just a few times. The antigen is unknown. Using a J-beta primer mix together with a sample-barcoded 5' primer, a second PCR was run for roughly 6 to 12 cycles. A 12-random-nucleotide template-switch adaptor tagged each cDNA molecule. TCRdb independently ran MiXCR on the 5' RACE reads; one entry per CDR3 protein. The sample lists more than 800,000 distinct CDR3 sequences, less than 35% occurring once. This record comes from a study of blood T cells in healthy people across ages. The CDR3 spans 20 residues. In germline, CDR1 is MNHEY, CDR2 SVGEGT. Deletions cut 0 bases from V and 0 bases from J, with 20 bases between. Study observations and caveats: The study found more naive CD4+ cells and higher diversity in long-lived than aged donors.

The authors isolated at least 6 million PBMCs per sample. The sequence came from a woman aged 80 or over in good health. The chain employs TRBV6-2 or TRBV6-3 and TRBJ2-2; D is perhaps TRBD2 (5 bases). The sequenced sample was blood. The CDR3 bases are TGTGCCAGCAGTTACTCAACTAGTTTGGGCCTCGTCGCGAACACCGGGGAGCTGTTTTTT. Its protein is CASSYSTSLGLVANTGELFF.